This T cell receptor beta chain was identified in a study of early T cells in non-severe SARS-CoV-2 infection. Study summary: Bulk RNA taken from unsorted whole blood was sequenced, leaving chains unpaired.

This clonotype was seen ten or more times. No antigen is known for it. V lost 5 bases, J lost 0 bases, and 8 bases lay in between. The CDR3 covers 14 residues. The V gene's germline CDR1 is SGHAT and CDR2 FQNNGV. The TCR library protocol was used to attach unique molecular identifiers. These identifiers were attached to individual cDNA molecules. In TCRdb, the 5' RACE reads were re-called with MiXCR into one record per CDR3 protein. The sample lists approximately 60,000 distinct CDR3 sequences; roughly 12% were seen once. General study points: VDJdb matching skewed toward anti-spike CD8 responses, missing private and CD4 specificities.

The source of this sequence is an adult who was a healthcare worker with PCR-confirmed SARS-CoV-2 infection or an uninfected control (not recorded which). Sequencing was performed on whole blood. The rearrangement links TRBV11-2 to TRBJ2-1, with D possibly matching TRBD2 (5 bases). The CDR3 region is CASSIGSSYNEQFF. The CDR3 DNA is TGTGCCAGCAGCATTGGGAGCTCCTACAATGAGCAGTTCTTC.